Shown below are 20 T cell receptor beta chains from a single sample sequenced in a study of shared clonotypes between healthy human individuals (dated by TCRdb to the early 2020s). Library creation used the immunoSEQ multiplex PCR assay. Here the immuneACCESS table is served through TCRdb, limited to in-frame sequences with V and J called. Missing clones are a known gap in these copies; in checked studies unresolved V genes cover under half, and the rest lacks a known reason. Present in this sample are nearly 1 million clones, 60% to 85% of which were seen just once. The ten largest clones take up around 1.5% of the sample. Sequenced: memory CD4+ T cells sorted from blood. Per the publication, the cell subset or site label means: CD45RA-negative fraction. Receptors were obtained from a man aged 18-30 years in good health.

The V call is TRBV14, the J call TRBJ2-7, with D possibly TRBD1 on 5 matching bases. CDR1 is SGHDN and CDR2 is FVKESK in the germline V gene. The V and J ends lost 3 bases and 2 bases respectively, with 11 bases between them. The length of the CDR3 is 14 residues. The CDR3 coding sequence is TGTGCCAGCAGCCAGGGGCAGGGTCCCTACGAGCAGTACTTC. It codes for CASSQGQGPYEQYF.

This clone was recorded once. J is TRBJ2-5 and V is TRBV7-9; D uncertain. This CDR3 has 11 amino acids. Trimming took off 5 bases at V and 4 bases at J, with 5 bases between the two ends. Germline V lookup: CDR1 SEHNR, CDR2 FQNEAQ (reference sequence). This chain's CDR3 is CASSILETQYF. CDR3 DNA sequence: TGTGCCAGCAGCATTCTAGAGACCCAGTACTTC.

A word on this clone: Other DNA sequences in this specimen translate into the identical CDR3. This chain joins TRBV6-6 and TRBJ1-6; the D is unclear. Trimming cost V 2 bases and J 7 bases, with 9 bases left between them. This CDR3 comprises 14 residues. Looked up from germline, CDR1 is MNHNY and CDR2 is SVGAGI (reference sequence). For the CDR3, the DNA is TGTGCCAGCAGTTACCTCGATCGAAATTCACCCCTCCACTTT. It is translated as CASSYLDRNSPLHF.

V usage is TRBV4-3 and J usage is TRBJ2-1; TRBD1 aligns across 10 bases. Per the germline V gene, CDR1 is LGHNA and CDR2 is YSLEER. Trimming cost V 1 base and J 0 bases; bases outside gene matches: 15. The CDR3 runs 21 residues. The CDR3 nucleotides are TGCGCCAGCAGCCAAGGGGGACAGGGGTTAACGTTCATAAGCTCCTACAATGAGCAGTTCTTC. Translated, it gives CASSQGGQGLTFISSYNEQFF.

The rearrangement links TRBV18 to TRBJ1-1; TRBD1 agrees at 12 bases. Germline V lookup: CDR1 KGHSH, CDR2 LQKENI. V was pared by 4 bases and J by 0 bases, with 3 bases of the junction left unmatched. The CDR3 runs to 16 residues. For the CDR3, the DNA is TGTGCCAGCTCACAGGGACAGGGGGCTCTGAACACTGAAGCTTTCTTT. It yields the protein CASSQGQGALNTEAFF.

The gene calls are TRBV10-3 and TRBJ2-7, with D possibly being TRBD1 (6 bases). The CDR3 is 12 residues long. The V and J ends lost 7 bases and 7 bases respectively, with 14 bases between them. The V gene's germline CDR1 is ENHRY and CDR2 SYGVKD. The chain's CDR3 is CAITQQGGEQYF. In DNA form, the CDR3 reads TGTGCCATCACCCAACAGGGTGGGGAGCAGTACTTC.

In regard to this clone: The sample carries other DNA sequences with the same CDR3. This chain links TRBV5-6 with TRBJ1-2, with 7 bases that match TRBD1. The CDR3 extends over 13 amino acids. V shed 0 bases and J 5 bases; nucleotides not matched to a gene: 1. Germline loops: CDR1 SGHDT, CDR2 YYEEEE. CDR3: CASSLDRGYGYTF. The CDR3 nucleotides are TGTGCCAGCAGCTTGGACAGGGGTTATGGCTACACCTTC. The full variable domain, in which reference TRBV5-6 and TRBJ1-2 provide the parts outside the CDR3, is DAGVTQSPTHLIKTRGQQVTLRCSPKSGHDTVSWYQQALGQGPQFIFQYYEEEERQRGNFPDRFSGHQFPNYSSELNVNALLLGDSALYLCASSLDRGYGYTFGSGTRLTVV.

The chain employs TRBV9 and TRBJ2-3; 9 nucleotides line up with TRBD2. CDR3 length: 16 residues. The germline V gene has CDR1 SGDLS and CDR2 YYNGEE. V lost 0 bases to trimming and J lost 2 bases; unmatched junction nucleotides: 4. The CDR3 nucleotides read TGTGCCAGCAGCGTAGCCTCTAGCGGGACCACAGATACGCAGTATTTT. It encodes CASSVASSGTTDTQYF.

The chain recombines TRBV5-6 with TRBJ1-2, with 8 bases aligning to TRBD1. Losses at the gene ends were 4 bases for V and 4 bases for J; bases not matched to a gene: 6. The CDR3 contains 14 residues. Germline CDR1 and CDR2: SGHDT and YYEEEE. The CDR3 bases are TGTGCCAGCAGCCAAGGACAGGGCGGCTATGGCTACACCTTC. Translation gives CASSQGQGGYGYTF.

The chain recombines TRBV7-2 with TRBJ2-3; TRBD1 matches at 9 bases. In germline, CDR1 is SGHTA, CDR2 FQGNSA. The V gene end was trimmed by 6 bases and the J gene end by 8 bases; junction bases not matched to a gene: 9. The CDR3 spans 14 residues. For the CDR3, the DNA is TGTGCCAGCAGAAGGGACAGGGATCGTCCTACGCAGTATTTT. This sequence encodes CASRRDRDRPTQYF.

The chain combines TRBV5-4 with TRBJ2-2, with TRBD1 as a possible D gene (7 bases). Germline loops: CDR1 SGHNT, CDR2 YYREEE (reference sequence). Trimming took 4 bases from V and 6 from J, leaving 19 bases between them. The CDR3 spans 16 residues. CDR3 sequence (DNA): TGTGCCAGCAGCCAGAGTACAGGGGAGGTCCCCGGGGAGCTGTTTTTT. Protein product: CASSQSTGEVPGELFF.

The rearrangement links TRBV4-3 to TRBJ1-1; D unresolved. Trimming shortened V by 1 base and J by 5 bases, and 8 bases separated the two germline ends. Germline assignment: CDR1 LGHNA and CDR2 YSLEER. CDR3 length: 13 residues. The CDR3 DNA is TGCGCCAGCAGCCAAGGGCGTCGGACTGAAGCTTTCTTT. This codes for CASSQGRRTEAFF.

The chain is built from TRBV7-8 and TRBJ1-2; no definite D call. Germline CDR1 and CDR2: SGHVS and FQNEAQ. V was shortened by 1 base and J by 5 bases, with 14 bases between the two germline ends. This CDR3 is built from 15 residues. The CDR3 nucleotides read TGTGCCAGCAGCTTAGGGCCGGGAAGGGATTATGGCTACACCTTC. This codes for CASSLGPGRDYGYTF.

V and J are TRBV13 and TRBJ2-3; D is unclear. Between the trimmed V and J ends, which lost 0 bases and 5 bases, there was a span of 9 bases. CDR1 and CDR2 (germline): PRHDT, FYEKMQ (reference sequence). The CDR3 is 14 residues long. The CDR3 spells CASSLGVAGDTQYF. DNA for the CDR3: TGTGCCAGCAGCTTAGGGGTAGCAGGAGATACGCAGTATTTT.

This clone has only a few counts. This chain connects TRBV7-8 to TRBJ1-1, with 8 bases matching TRBD1. Germline CDR1 SGHVS, CDR2 FQNEAQ. This CDR3 contains 15 residues. V gave up 1 base and J gave up 4 bases; unmatched junction bases: 5. The CDR3: CASSLVTGVATEAFF. The CDR3 bases are TGTGCCAGCAGCTTAGTGACAGGGGTGGCCACTGAAGCTTTCTTT. Full variable domain (remainder filled in from reference TRBV7-8 and TRBJ1-1): GAGVSQSPRYKVAKRGQDVALRCDPISGHVSLFWYQQALGQGPEFLTYFQNEAQLDKSGLPSDRFFAERPEGSVSTLKIQRTQQEDSAVYLCASSLVTGVATEAFFGQGTRLTVV.

This clone was detected ten times or more. The rearrangement uses TRBV6-5 and TRBJ2-2; maybe TRBD2 (5 bases). Germline loops: CDR1 MNHEY, CDR2 SVGAGI. V dropped 6 bases and J dropped 1 base, with 12 bases sitting between them. The CDR3 runs to 15 residues. This CDR3 is CASSPGLVNTGELFF. The CDR3 nucleotides are TGTGCCAGCAGCCCCGGACTTGTGAACACCGGGGAGCTGTTTTTT.

V and J are TRBV27 and TRBJ2-1, with TRBD1 matching 8 bases. From germline, CDR1 is MNHEY and CDR2 SMNVEV (reference sequence). There are 14 residues in the CDR3. Unmatched junction bases numbered 14, after V lost 10 bases and J lost 9 bases. The CDR3 here is CATRGPAGIREQFF. CDR3 nucleotide sequence: TGTGCCACCAGGGGGCCCGCGGGAATTCGTGAGCAGTTCTTC.

This chain connects TRBV7-2 to TRBJ1-5, with D possibly TRBD1 on 6 matching bases. CDR3 size: 15 residues. The V end lost 6 bases, the J end lost 5 bases, and 17 bases lay between the germline ends. Germline-derived CDR1 and CDR2 are SGHTA and FQGNSA. The CDR3 protein is CASSETVRGDQPQHF. For the CDR3, the DNA is TGTGCCAGCAGTGAGACTGTCAGGGGCGATCAGCCCCAGCATTTT.

The CDR3 loop reads CSVLSWQGRGETQYF. The CDR3 coding sequence is TGCAGCGTGCTGTCGTGGCAGGGAAGGGGAGAGACCCAGTACTTC. The V and J genes are TRBV29-1 and TRBJ2-5; possibly TRBD1 for D (5 bases). CDR1 is SQVTM and CDR2 is ANQGSEA in the germline V gene. The V end lost 6 bases, the J end lost 4 bases, and 21 bases lay between the germline ends. The CDR3 is 15 amino acids.

This clone was detected only once. The chain employs TRBV29-1 and TRBJ1-2; D uncertain. The germline V gene has CDR1 SQVTM and CDR2 ANQGSEA. The CDR3 length is 12 residues. The ends were cut back, 4 bases at V and 4 bases at J, with 10 bases in the middle. The CDR3, as DNA: TGCAGCGTTGGGGTGTCCAGCTATGGCTACACCTTC. Protein product: CSVGVSSYGYTF.